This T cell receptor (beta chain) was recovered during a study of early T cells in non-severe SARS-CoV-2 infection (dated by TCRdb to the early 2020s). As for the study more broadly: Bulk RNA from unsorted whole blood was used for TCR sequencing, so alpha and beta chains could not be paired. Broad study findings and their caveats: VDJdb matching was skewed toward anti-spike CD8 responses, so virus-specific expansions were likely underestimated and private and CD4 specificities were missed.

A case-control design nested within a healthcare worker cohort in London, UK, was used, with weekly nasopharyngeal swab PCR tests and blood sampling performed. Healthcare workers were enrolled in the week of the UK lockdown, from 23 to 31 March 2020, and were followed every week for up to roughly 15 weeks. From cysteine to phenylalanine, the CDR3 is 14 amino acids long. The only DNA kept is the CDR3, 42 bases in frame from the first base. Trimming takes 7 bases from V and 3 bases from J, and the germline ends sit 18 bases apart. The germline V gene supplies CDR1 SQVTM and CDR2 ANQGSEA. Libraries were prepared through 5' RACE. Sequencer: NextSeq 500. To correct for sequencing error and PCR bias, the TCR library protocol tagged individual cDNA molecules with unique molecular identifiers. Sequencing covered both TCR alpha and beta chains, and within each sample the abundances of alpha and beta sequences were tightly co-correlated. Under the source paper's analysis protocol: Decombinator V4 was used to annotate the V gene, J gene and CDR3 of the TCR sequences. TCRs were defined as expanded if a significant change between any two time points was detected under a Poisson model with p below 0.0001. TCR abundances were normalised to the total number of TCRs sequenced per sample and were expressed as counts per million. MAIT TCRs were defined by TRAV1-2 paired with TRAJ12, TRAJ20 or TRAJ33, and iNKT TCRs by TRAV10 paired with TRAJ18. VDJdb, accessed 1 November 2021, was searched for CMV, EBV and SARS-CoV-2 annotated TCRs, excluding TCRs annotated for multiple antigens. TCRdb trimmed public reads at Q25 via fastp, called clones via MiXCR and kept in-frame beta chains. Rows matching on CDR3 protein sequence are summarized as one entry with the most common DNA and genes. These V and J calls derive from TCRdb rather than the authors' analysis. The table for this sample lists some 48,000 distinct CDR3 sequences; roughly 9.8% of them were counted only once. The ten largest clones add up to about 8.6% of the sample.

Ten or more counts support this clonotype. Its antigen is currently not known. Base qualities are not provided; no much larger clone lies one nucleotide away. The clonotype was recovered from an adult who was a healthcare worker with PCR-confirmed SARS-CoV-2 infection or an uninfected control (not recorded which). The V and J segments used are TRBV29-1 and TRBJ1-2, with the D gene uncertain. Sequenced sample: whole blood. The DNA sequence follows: TGCAGCGCCGAGGGCCAAACGGAGCACTATGGCTACACCTTC. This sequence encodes CSAEGQTEHYGYTF.